The T cell receptor beta chain described here comes from a study of human thymus T cells. Trimming at V came to 7 bases and at J to 4 bases, leaving 4 bases not matched to a gene. This CDR3 has 14 residues. From germline, CDR1 is SGHRS and CDR2 YFSETQ. There are a few counts of this clone. This table comes from immunoSEQ multiplex PCR, and its TCRdb copy is limited to in-frame clones, with some not included. This sample yields fewer than 55,000 clones, of which around 94% are seen a single time; roughly 0.12% belongs to the top ten. The specimen sequenced was blood. The chain combines TRBV5-1 with TRBJ1-6, with 8 bases aligning to TRBD1. The sequence derives from a boy younger than two with a congenital heart defect but otherwise immunologically healthy. CDR3 residues: CASGQGAYNSPLHF. The CDR3 coding sequence is TGCGCCAGCGGACAGGGCGCGTATAATTCACCCCTCCACTTT.